This T cell receptor beta chain was retrieved from a study of cytomegalovirus exposure and HLA in healthy donors. Broader study findings: The analysis excluded some indistinguishable V segments, including TRBV6-2 and TRBV6-3. When the data were analyzed later, several of the most significant clusters appeared to be linked to common viral pathogens.

The primer mix had 60 Vbeta and 13 Jbeta primers. Produced via immunoSEQ multiplex PCR; TCRdb's table is partial and in-frame only. The sample has 70,000 to 90,000 clones; around 66% are singletons. V trimming: 10 bases; J trimming: 0 bases; junction bases outside the gene matches: 9. The CDR3 sequence is 14 residues long. CDR1 and CDR2 from the germline V gene are SGHRS and YFSETQ. Regarding this clone: No antigen is known for it.

The receptor was derived from a woman between 35 and 50 years old in good health and CMV-seropositive. The gene calls are TRBV5-1 and TRBJ2-7, with 8 bases matching TRBD2. Sequencing used PBMCs. In nucleotides, the CDR3 is TGCGCCTGCCGGGCTAGCGGGCTCTCCTACGAGCAGTACTTC. Protein sequence: CACRASGLSYEQYF.